This T cell receptor beta chain was identified in a study of control samples from healthy donors and cancer patients. Method: immunoSEQ multiplex PCR; TCRdb's copy keeps in-frame clones and lacks some. This sample yields about 150,000 clones, of which 90% to 95% are seen a single time; 1.3% belongs to the top ten. The V and J ends lost 0 bases and 4 bases respectively, with 9 bases between them. From germline, CDR1 is LNHNV and CDR2 YYDKDF (reference sequence). The CDR3 runs to 14 residues. The gene calls are TRBV15 and TRBJ1-1; the D gene is possibly TRBD1 (6 bases). This clonotype originated in a woman aged 18-35 years in good health. The sample was blood. The CDR3 loop reads CATSRDRGGTEAFF. The DNA for the CDR3 is TGTGCCACCAGCAGAGATAGGGGGGGCACTGAAGCTTTCTTT. Variable domain in full (rest from reference TRBV15 and TRBJ1-1): DAMVIQNPRYQVTQFGKPVTLSCSQTLNHNVMYWYQQKSSQAPKLLFHYYDKDFNNEADTPDNFQSRRPNTSFCFLDIRSPGLGDTAMYLCATSRDRGGTEAFFGQGTRLTVV.